Listed here are 27 T cell receptor beta chains from one sample, sequenced in a study of monozygotic twins with inflammatory bowel disease. Reprocessing the 5' RACE reads, TCRdb reports a single entry for every CDR3 protein and omits DNA. Reported are 300,000 to 450,000 distinct CDR3 sequences; the ten largest clones contain 2.5% to 3%. The sequenced sample was blood. The receptors shown here come from a human donor with ulcerative colitis or Crohn's disease, or a healthy co-twin of an affected twin (not recorded which).

This sequence joins TRBV19 and TRBJ1-6. CDR1 and CDR2 (germline): LNHDA, SQIVND (reference sequence). The CDR3 is 18 residues long. The CDR3 loop reads CASSIESLRSSYNSPLHF.

This chain links TRBV19 with TRBJ2-7. The CDR3 loop spans 15 amino acids. Germline loops: CDR1 LNHDA, CDR2 SQIVND (reference sequence). The CDR3 loop is CASSIWGEEQLKQYF.

This chain connects TRBV10-3 to TRBJ1-4; TCRdb designates TRBD1, a call that cannot be tested without DNA. This CDR3 has 15 residues. Germline loops: CDR1 ENHRY, CDR2 SYGVKD. The CDR3 sequence: CAISQTGAHNEKLFF.

The gene calls are TRBV6-2 or TRBV6-3 and TRBJ2-2; TCRdb's assignment of TRBD2 cannot be checked, as there is no DNA. There are 15 residues in the CDR3. CDR1 is MNHEY and CDR2 is SVGEGT in the germline V gene. The CDR3 spells CASSWTSGHTGELFF.

The chain has TRBV7-9 and TRBJ1-5; the D gene TCRdb calls, TRBD1, cannot be checked with no DNA. The germline CDR1 and CDR2 sequences are SEHNR and FQNEAQ (reference sequence). This CDR3 has 15 residues. CDR3: CASSSYGQADQPQHF. Variable domain in full (rest from reference TRBV7-9 and TRBJ1-5): DTGVSQNPRHKITKRGQNVTFRCDPISEHNRLYWYRQTLGQGPEFLTYFQNEAQLEKSRLLSDRFSAERPKGSFSTLEIQRTEQGDSAMYLCASSSYGQADQPQHFGDGTRLSIL.

V gene TRBV27 combines with J gene TRBJ2-7; TCRdb picks TRBD1, but there is no DNA to check that call. This CDR3 region has 14 residues. Germline V CDR1 and CDR2: MNHEY, SMNVEV (reference sequence). The CDR3 reads CASSTRQLTYEQYF.

The rearrangement links TRBV7-2 to TRBJ2-5; the TCRdb call, TRBD2, lacks DNA for checking. CDR3 length: 16 amino acids. CDR1 SGHTA and CDR2 FQGNSA come from the germline V gene. The CDR3 is CASSFRTSGGQETQYF.

V gene TRBV5-1 combines with J gene TRBJ1-1. Germline V gene sequence: CDR1 SGHRS, CDR2 YFSETQ. CDR3 length: 16 amino acids. The CDR3 sequence: CASSLGGRRANTEAFF.

V and J are TRBV20-1 and TRBJ1-2. The germline V gene has CDR1 DFQATT and CDR2 SNEGSKA (reference sequence). The CDR3 has 12 amino acids. CDR3 region: CSAREGYYGYTF.

The V call is TRBV7-9, the J call TRBJ2-1; TCRdb's D gene call, TRBD2, goes unchecked for lack of DNA. The CDR3 consists of 17 residues. Germline CDR1 SEHNR, CDR2 FQNEAQ (reference sequence). CDR3 sequence: CASSLHGTSGGFDEQFF.

The V and J genes are TRBV20-1 and TRBJ1-6. The V gene's germline CDR1 is DFQATT and CDR2 SNEGSKA (reference sequence). The CDR3 is 14 amino acids. The CDR3 protein is CSAGLITSNSPLHF.

The genes are TRBV6-2 or TRBV6-3 and TRBJ2-7; checking the TCRdb D call of TRBD2 is not possible without DNA. The germline V gene has CDR1 MNHEY and CDR2 SVGEGT. CDR3 length: 13 residues. CDR3 loop: CATQRGSSYEQYF.

The chain couples TRBV7-3 to TRBJ2-5; TCRdb reports TRBD1, a call that lacks DNA to check it against. The germline gives CDR1 SGHTA, CDR2 FQGTGA. The CDR3 covers 15 residues. This CDR3 reads CASSLSPTRGAFQYF.

V gene TRBV14 combines with J gene TRBJ2-3. The CDR3 length is 14 residues. CDR1 SGHDN and CDR2 FVKESK come from the germline V gene. This CDR3 is CASSQETSEDTQYF.

The chain joins TRBV6-1 to TRBJ1-2; TCRdb names TRBD1, which stays unverified in the absence of DNA. CDR1 MNHNS and CDR2 SASEGT come from the germline V gene. CDR3 length: 15 amino acids. The CDR3 protein is CASTPGGAANYGYTF.

The chain couples TRBV6-2 or TRBV6-3 to TRBJ2-1. Germline V gives CDR1 MNHEY, CDR2 SVGEGT. This CDR3 is 15 amino acids long. The CDR3 reads CASSNLDISENEQFF.

The gene calls are TRBV12-3 or TRBV12-4 and TRBJ1-1. CDR3 length equals 11 residues. CDR3 in amino acids: CASILVAGAFF.

The chain couples TRBV4-2 to TRBJ1-1; the TCRdb D gene call, TRBD1, has no DNA to confirm it. Germline loops: CDR1 LGHNA, CDR2 YNFKEQ. The CDR3 length is 14 residues. CDR3: CASSQEDRELEAFF.

The chain carries TRBV7-9 and TRBJ2-3; TCRdb outputs TRBD1, but without DNA this stays unchecked. The CDR3 loop spans 13 amino acids. The germline CDR1 and CDR2 sequences are SEHNR and FQNEAQ (reference sequence). The CDR3 region is CASSGTGTDTQYF.

The chain carries TRBV7-9 and TRBJ1-2. Germline assignment: CDR1 SEHNR and CDR2 FQNEAQ (reference sequence). CDR3 length: 14 residues. CDR3 residues: CASSLSRTDYGYTF.

J is TRBJ2-1 and V is TRBV20-1; TCRdb outputs TRBD2, but without DNA this stays unchecked. The CDR3 contains 18 residues. Germline CDR1 is DFQATT and CDR2 is SNEGSKA (reference sequence). CDR3 protein: CSARDSVQRTSVYNEQFF.

This chain connects TRBV7-9 to TRBJ2-1; TCRdb's D gene call, TRBD1, goes unchecked for lack of DNA. This CDR3 is built from 11 residues. Germline V lookup: CDR1 SEHNR, CDR2 FQNEAQ (reference sequence). CDR3: CASSFDRVPVF.

V is TRBV27 and J is TRBJ1-4; TCRdb names TRBD1, which stays unverified in the absence of DNA. The CDR3 runs to 14 residues. Germline-derived CDR1 and CDR2 are MNHEY and SMNVEV (reference sequence). The CDR3 protein is CASSPDGVGEKLFF.

The CDR3 sequence: CASSYSTVTGQTQYF. This rearrangement joins TRBV6-5 to TRBJ2-5; lacking DNA, the TRBD1 call made by TCRdb goes unchecked. CDR1 MNHEY and CDR2 SVGAGI come from the germline V gene. CDR3 length equals 15 residues.

V is TRBV7-9 and J is TRBJ1-6; TCRdb's D call, TRBD1, is unchecked because there is no DNA. The CDR3 spans 15 residues. Germline CDR1 is SEHNR and CDR2 is FQNEAQ (reference sequence). The CDR3 sequence is CASSGGRAYNSPLHF.

The chain is built from TRBV5-6 and TRBJ1-2. The CDR3 runs to 16 residues. From germline, CDR1 is SGHDT and CDR2 YYEEEE. Here the CDR3 reads CASSLPGAIGVVGYTF.

This chain joins TRBV7-7 and TRBJ1-3. Germline V CDR1 and CDR2: SSHAT, FNYEAQ (reference sequence). The length of the CDR3 is 14 residues. CDR3 amino acids: CAIFEDKAGNTIYF.